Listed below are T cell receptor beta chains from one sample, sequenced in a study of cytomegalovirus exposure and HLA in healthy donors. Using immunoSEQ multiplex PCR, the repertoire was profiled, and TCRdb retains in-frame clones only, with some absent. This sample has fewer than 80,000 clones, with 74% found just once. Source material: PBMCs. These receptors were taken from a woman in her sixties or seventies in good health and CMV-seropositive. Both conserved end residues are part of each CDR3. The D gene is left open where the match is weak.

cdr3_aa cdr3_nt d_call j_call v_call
CASSDRGQGNQPQHF TGTGCCAGCTCAGATAGGGGCCAGGGCAATCAGCCCCAGCATTTT NA TRBJ1-5 TRBV18
CASSPNRYEQYF TGTGCCAGCAGTCCTAACCGCTACGAGCAGTACTTC NA TRBJ2-7 TRBV6-5
CSVEAPPGGGGYTF TGCAGCGTTGAAGCCCCCCCGGGGGGCGGTGGCTACACCTTC NA TRBJ1-2 TRBV29-1
CAWSPYSNQPQHF TGTGCCTGGAGCCCTTATAGCAATCAGCCCCAGCATTTT NA TRBJ1-5 TRBV30
CASGKDRAGEQYF TGTGCCAGCGGAAAGGACAGGGCGGGCGAGCAGTACTTC TRBD1 TRBJ2-7 TRBV7-3
CASSESGDRYQPQHF TGTGCCAGCAGTGAATCAGGGGACAGATATCAGCCCCAGCATTTT TRBD1 TRBJ1-5 TRBV6-1
CASSVDGRVGEQFF TGTGCCAGCAGCGTGGACGGGAGAGTCGGTGAGCAGTTCTTC NA TRBJ2-1 TRBV9
CASSEKKGARYGYTF TGTGCCAGCAGTGAAAAAAAGGGGGCGCGATATGGCTACACCTTC TRBD1 TRBJ1-2 TRBV2
CASSLDSNYGYTF TGTGCCAGCAGCTTGGACAGTAACTATGGCTACACCTTC NA TRBJ1-2 TRBV5-4
CAWTGDNQETQYF TGTGCCTGGACAGGGGACAACCAAGAGACCCAGTACTTC NA TRBJ2-5 TRBV30
CASSLDWVTGHYTF TGCGCCAGCAGCTTGGATTGGGTGACAGGGCACTACACCTTC TRBD1 TRBJ1-2 TRBV5-1
CASSVDGGANYGYTF TGTGCCAGCAGCGTAGATGGGGGCGCCAACTATGGCTACACCTTC NA TRBJ1-2 TRBV9
CASTRDRDFWPQHF TGTGCCAGTACCCGGGACAGGGACTTTTGGCCCCAGCATTTT TRBD1 TRBJ1-5 TRBV19
CASSSRTSGGYNEQFF TGTGCCAGCAGTTCCAGGACTAGCGGGGGATACAATGAGCAGTTCTTC TRBD2 TRBJ2-1 TRBV6-5